The present TCR beta chain was sequenced within a study of blood T cell repertoires in COVID-19. Authors' analysis steps: For nucleated cells, counts were estimated from reference gene primer amplification. Data came from immunoSEQ multiplex PCR; TCRdb stores just in-frame clones and leaves some out. From that table come the V and J calls and clone size; the DNA was used to work out D and trimming. In the table there are roughly 500,000 clones, 89% of which are singletons. The V end was cut by 4 bases, the J end by 2 bases, with 21 bases between. This CDR3 region has 18 residues. Germline CDR1 SGHVS, CDR2 FQNEAQ.

The chain employs TRBV7-8 and TRBJ2-1, with unresolved D. The sample consisted of peripheral blood. This TCR was sampled from a young man with COVID-19, enrolled during active disease. CDR3 loop: CASSSETRPYYPYNEQFF. The CDR3 coding sequence is TGTGCCAGCAGCTCCGAGACTCGACCATATTATCCCTACAATGAGCAGTTCTTC. Drawing the rest from reference TRBV7-8 and TRBJ2-1, the complete variable domain is GAGVSQSPRYKVAKRGQDVALRCDPISGHVSLFWYQQALGQGPEFLTYFQNEAQLDKSGLPSDRFFAERPEGSVSTLKIQRTQQEDSAVYLCASSSETRPYYPYNEQFFGPGTRLTVL.